This is a list of T cell receptor beta chains from one sample in a study of T cell responses to AZD1222 COVID-19 vaccine. Profiling relied on immunoSEQ multiplex PCR, and the TCRdb table lists in-frame clones only, not all of them. The top ten clones hold approximately 4% of a sample with roughly 150,000 clones, 84% of them seen once. The specimen comprised peripheral blood, sampled on day 0 of AZD1222 vaccination. The source is an adult in good health. Both conserved end residues are trimmed from each CDR3.

V,J,CDR3
TRBV6-2/TRBV6-3,TRBJ2-7,ASSRASLNEQY
TRBV5-6,TRBJ2-2,ASSFGAGVPNTGELF
TRBV9,TRBJ1-4,ASSAQGAVEKLF
TRBV6-5,TRBJ2-3,ASSVRYTDTQY
TRBV12-5,TRBJ1-2,ASGFPKPPLAENYGYT
TRBV7-8,TRBJ1-5,ASGRSLYQPQH
TRBV6-5,TRBJ1-5,ASSYSTGGGQPQH
TRBV27,TRBJ1-6,ASSLSTSFNSPLH
TRBV11-1,TRBJ2-7,ASSPGTRVSYEQY
TRBV19,TRBJ1-6,ASMGGTAVFPLH
TRBV11-2,TRBJ2-7,ASRPGQGYVHEQY
TRBV28,TRBJ2-7,ASSLQGPYEQY
TRBV9,TRBJ1-4,ASSPPGQGAHEKLF
TRBV6-6,TRBJ1-3,ASSYSQGAEGNTIY
TRBV30,TRBJ2-2,AWSGSGLALSGELF
TRBV28,TRBJ2-7,ASSGVNEQY
TRBV5-1,TRBJ2-2,ASTPNLVDTGELF
TRBV24-1,TRBJ2-5,ATRGDSQETQY
TRBV27,TRBJ1-1,ASSLYPTGGATEAF
TRBV7-3,TRBJ2-3,ASSPTSGGVSTDTQY
TRBV2,TRBJ2-1,ASSEGREQF
TRBV5-1,TRBJ1-2,ASSSLPGRSYGYT
TRBV5-5,TRBJ2-7,ASSLDFTPGPYEQY
TRBV7-8,TRBJ1-5,ASSLVIVNSNQPQH
TRBV4-1,TRBJ1-1,ASSGPGNTEAF
TRBV6-5,TRBJ1-1,ASSYKGRVPNTEAF
TRBV2,TRBJ1-1,ASILGIGTEAF
TRBV10-3,TRBJ1-5,AISEDQDRGKNQPQH
TRBV29-1,TRBJ2-3,SGHNQAPDTDTQY
TRBV29-1,TRBJ2-7,SVEDKRTDSPHEQY
TRBV28,TRBJ2-6,ASRTSGANVLT
TRBV19,TRBJ2-5,ASSIALAGGPQY
TRBV5-1,TRBJ1-1,ASSIMTGHVTEAF
TRBV4-2,TRBJ1-2,ASSRRTRGAEYGYT
TRBV19,TRBJ2-2,ASSRQGSPGELF
TRBV5-1,TRBJ2-2,ASSWTVSNTGELF
TRBV6-6,TRBJ1-6,ASSRPGTGGYNSPLH
TRBV12-3/TRBV12-4,TRBJ1-1,ASSRKQGAEAF
TRBV2,TRBJ1-5,ASRDDRAKGSQH
TRBV19,TRBJ1-2,ASGVVKLGYGYT
TRBV28,TRBJ2-2,ASSENGRPNTGELF
TRBV27,TRBJ1-6,ASSLRVNYNSPLH
TRBV5-4,TRBJ1-2,ASSLSARQTTNYGYT
TRBV3-1/TRBV3-2,TRBJ2-2,ASSQRRPQNTGELF
TRBV3-1/TRBV3-2,TRBJ1-1,ASSQGTGEAF
TRBV29-1,TRBJ2-1,SVGGLAGTNEQF
TRBV30,TRBJ2-2,AWSGEGGFANTGELF
TRBV3-1/TRBV3-2,TRBJ1-1,ATGGANTEAF
TRBV6-6,TRBJ1-3,ASSYADRNSGNTIY
TRBV30,TRBJ1-4,AWSGQGYEKLF
TRBV19,TRBJ1-1,ATRVSMNTEAF
TRBV5-1,TRBJ1-4,ASSLAGGVGEKLF
TRBV28,TRBJ2-7,ASSLEGQGYEQY
TRBV21-1,TRBJ2-7,ASSNPNRYEQY
TRBV4-2,TRBJ2-7,ASSQGGQSYEQY